The rows below give T cell receptor beta chains drawn from one sample of a study of CD8 T cells in ankylosing spondylitis. One entry per CDR3 protein results from TCRdb running MiXCR on the 5' RACE reads. The sample carries hundreds of thousands of distinct CDR3 sequences, roughly 12% recorded once. The sequenced sample consisted of blood, either unsorted or a sorted T cell fraction (not recorded which). All receptors derive from a male donor with ankylosing spondylitis. Each CDR3 is given with its conserved first and last residue. D genes are given only for firm matches. Expanded clones get a size class; other rows say once, few or many, or leave the size out.

J | size | D | V | CDR3 | DNA
TRBJ2-7 | - | - | TRBV30 | CACPRGEGAQGEQYF | TGTGCCTGTCCTCGTGGGGAGGGGGCGCAGGGAGAGCAGTACTTC
TRBJ2-1 | once | - | TRBV6-6 | CASSYQSFNEQFF | TGTGCCAGCAGTTATCAGTCTTTCAATGAGCAGTTCTTC
TRBJ1-1 | few | - | TRBV7-6 | CASSLVSGGEAFF | TGTGCCAGCAGCTTAGTTAGCGGGGGAGAAGCTTTCTTT
TRBJ2-3 | few | - | TRBV9 | CASSSRVAMRDTQYF | TGTGCCAGCAGCTCCCGCGTTGCCATGAGAGATACGCAGTATTTT
TRBJ1-5 | many | TRBD1 | TRBV29-1 | CSVEGGTGGQPQHF | TGCAGCGTTGAAGGAGGGACAGGGGGTCAGCCCCAGCATTTT
TRBJ1-5 | - | - | TRBV4-1 | CASSQNGNQPQHF | TGCGCCAGCAGCCAGAATGGCAATCAGCCCCAGCATTTT
TRBJ1-1 | few | - | TRBV5-6 | CASSLGSVNTEAFF | TGTGCCAGCAGCTTGGGGAGTGTGAACACTGAAGCTTTCTTT
TRBJ2-1 | many | - | TRBV7-2 | CASSLVSGKYSYNEQFF | TGTGCCAGCAGCTTAGTATCCGGAAAATACTCCTACAATGAGCAGTTCTTC
TRBJ2-7 | - | - | TRBV7-2 | CASSLAGGLPEQYF | TGTGCCAGCAGCTTAGCGGGGGGGCTTCCCGAGCAGTACTTC
TRBJ1-1 | many | - | TRBV29-1 | CSFGGSTAKSTEAFF | TGCAGCTTTGGGGGTTCGACCGCAAAGTCCACTGAAGCTTTCTTT
TRBJ2-5 | - | - | TRBV18 | CASSPRGIKETQYF | TGTGCCAGCTCACCACGGGGGATTAAAGAGACCCAGTACTTC
TRBJ2-1 | - | - | TRBV4-3 | CASSQEPGDNEQFF | TGCGCCAGCAGCCAAGAACCAGGTGACAATGAGCAGTTCTTC
TRBJ2-1 | - | TRBD2 | TRBV7-8 | CASSSGTSSVEQFF | TGTGCCAGCAGCTCCGGGACTAGCTCGGTTGAGCAGTTCTTC
TRBJ2-5 | - | - | TRBV5-8 | CASSSAGPQETQYF | TGTGCCAGCAGCTCGGCGGGGCCGCAAGAGACCCAGTACTTC
TRBJ2-5 | - | - | TRBV20-1 | CGAIIPDGETQYF | TGCGGTGCTATTATACCTGACGGAGAGACCCAGTACTTC
TRBJ2-3 | many | - | TRBV20-1 | CSARDRTMGGTDTQYF | TGCAGTGCTAGAGATCGGACGATGGGAGGAACAGATACGCAGTATTTT
TRBJ1-2 | few | TRBD1 | TRBV20-1 | CSARDPGQGSLYTF | TGCAGTGCTAGAGATCCGGGACAGGGAAGTCTCTACACCTTC
TRBJ1-1 | many | - | TRBV7-6 | CASSLVGPSEAFF | TGTGCCAGCAGCTTAGTGGGTCCATCTGAAGCTTTCTTT
TRBJ2-7 | few | - | TRBV6-2/TRBV6-3 | CASGVSYPYQQYF | TGTGCCAGCGGTGTCAGCTACCCCTACCAGCAGTACTTC
TRBJ2-7 | - | - | TRBV30 | CAWSVSPAILF | TGTGCCTGGAGTGTATCCCCTGCTATCCTTTTC
TRBJ1-1 | many | - | TRBV6-1 | CASSPRRGGGTEAFF | TGTGCCAGCAGTCCCCGGCGGGGGGGAGGCACTGAAGCTTTCTTT
TRBJ2-5 | many | - | TRBV29-1 | CSVPGPAGGETQYF | TGCAGCGTACCAGGCCCGGCCGGGGGAGAGACCCAGTACTTC
TRBJ2-7 | few | TRBD1 | TRBV7-9 | CASTPGQGAYEQYF | TGTGCCAGCACCCCGGGACAGGGGGCCTACGAGCAGTACTTC
TRBJ2-3 | few | - | TRBV20-1 | CSAWLWVLSTDTQYF | TGCAGTGCTTGGTTGTGGGTCCTGAGCACAGATACGCAGTATTTT
TRBJ1-5 | - | - | TRBV7-2 | CASSLFSVDSNQPQHF | TGTGCCAGCAGCTTATTTTCGGTTGATAGCAATCAGCCCCAGCATTTT
TRBJ1-2 | few | TRBD1 | TRBV29-1 | CSVVGQGQTNYGYTF | TGCAGCGTTGTGGGACAGGGCCAAACTAACTATGGCTACACCTTC
TRBJ1-1 | few | - | TRBV29-1 | CSVEPGAYTEAFF | TGCAGCGTTGAGCCGGGGGCCTACACTGAAGCTTTCTTT
TRBJ2-2 | few | - | TRBV6-2/TRBV6-3 | CASSLISVVWTGELFF | TGTGCCAGCAGTTTAATCTCTGTGGTTTGGACCGGGGAGCTGTTTTTT
TRBJ2-3 | once | TRBD2 | TRBV20-1 | CCATSPPLRGGTDTQYF | TGCTGTGCTACAAGTCCCCCACTACGGGGGGGCACAGATACGCAGTATTTT
TRBJ2-1 | few | TRBD2 | TRBV7-2 | CASSRGLAKNNEQFF | TGTGCCAGCAGCCGCGGACTAGCGAAGAACAATGAGCAGTTCTTC
TRBJ2-3 | few | TRBD2 | TRBV20-1 | CSPLSGGNTQYF | TGCAGTCCCCTCAGCGGGGGAAATACGCAGTATTTT
TRBJ2-7 | many | - | TRBV5-1 | CASSLGGLGPYEQYF | TGCGCCAGCAGCTTGGGTGGATTGGGGCCCTACGAGCAGTACTTC
TRBJ2-3 | - | - | TRBV10-3 | CAITPSQYTDTQYF | TGTGCCATCACCCCATCTCAATACACAGATACGCAGTATTTT
TRBJ2-5 | - | - | TRBV10-3 | CATAAEDRSGETQYF | TGTGCCACCGCAGCGGAGGACCGGTCGGGCGAGACCCAGTACTTC
TRBJ2-5 | few | TRBD2 | TRBV5-1 | CASSLRTSGYQETQYF | TGCGCCAGCAGCCTCCGGACTAGCGGATACCAAGAGACCCAGTACTTC
TRBJ2-5 | few | TRBD2 | TRBV12-3/TRBV12-4 | CASSLPWLAGTLMTQYF | TGTGCCAGCAGTTTACCGTGGCTAGCGGGGACCCTAATGACCCAGTACTTC
TRBJ2-1 | many | TRBD1 | TRBV5-1 | CASSLGQGGMNEQFF | TGCGCCAGCAGCTTGGGACAGGGGGGGATGAATGAGCAGTTCTTC
TRBJ2-7 | few | TRBD1 | TRBV5-1 | CASSLRSGQGNYEQYF | TGCGCCAGCAGCTTGAGGTCAGGACAGGGAAACTACGAGCAGTACTTC
TRBJ2-5 | few | TRBD2 | TRBV10-3 | CAISPSLLATHQETQYF | TGTGCCATCAGCCCCTCGTTACTAGCGACCCACCAAGAGACCCAGTACTTC
TRBJ1-4 | - | - | TRBV7-2 | CASSLANSREKLFF | TGTGCCAGCAGCTTAGCGAACAGTAGGGAAAAACTGTTTTTT
TRBJ1-1 | - | - | TRBV9 | CASSVVDTAEAFF | TGTGCCAGCAGCGTAGTGGATACCGCTGAAGCTTTCTTT
TRBJ1-2 | few | - | TRBV6-1 | CASSPYIYYGYTF | TGTGCCAGCAGTCCCTACATCTACTATGGCTACACCTTC
TRBJ2-1 | - | - | TRBV5-6 | CASSQKPWQNEQFF | TGTGCCAGCAGCCAGAAACCCTGGCAGAATGAGCAGTTCTTC
TRBJ2-3 | - | - | TRBV10-3 | CAISGPGGRADTQYF | TGTGCCATCAGTGGCCCCGGGGGCAGGGCAGATACGCAGTATTTT
TRBJ2-1 | few | TRBD1 | TRBV2 | CASRYLGQGDEQFF | TGTGCCAGTCGTTATCTGGGACAGGGGGATGAGCAGTTCTTC
TRBJ2-3 | few | - | TRBV5-1 | CASSLEAVTDTQYF | TGCGCCAGCAGCTTGGAGGCGGTCACAGATACGCAGTATTTT
TRBJ2-7 | - | - | TRBV3-1 | CASSAWDGTYEQYF | TGTGCCAGCAGCGCTTGGGACGGCACCTACGAGCAGTACTTC
TRBJ2-7 | many | TRBD2 | TRBV6-5 | CASSYSVLAGTEQYF | TGTGCCAGCAGTTACTCGGTACTAGCGGGGACCGAGCAGTACTTC
TRBJ2-3 | many | TRBD2 | TRBV20-1 | CSARSGAGDTQYF | TGCAGTGCTAGAAGCGGGGCGGGAGATACGCAGTATTTT
TRBJ1-2 | - | TRBD1 | TRBV6-5 | CASSYVTGRGGYTF | TGTGCCAGCAGTTACGTGACAGGGCGAGGTGGCTACACCTTC
TRBJ1-2 | - | TRBD1 | TRBV7-2 | CASSLRGQRGYTF | TGTGCCAGCAGCCTCAGGGGGCAACGGGGCTACACCTTC
TRBJ1-2 | many | - | TRBV7-9 | CASSLEGLANYGYTF | TGTGCCAGCAGCTTAGAAGGACTAGCTAACTATGGCTACACCTTC
TRBJ2-7 | - | - | TRBV27 | CASSLRGMINYEQYF | TGTGCCAGCAGTCTCAGGGGAATGATAAACTACGAGCAGTACTTC
TRBJ2-1 | - | - | TRBV10-3 | CAISELGNNYNEQFF | TGTGCCATCAGTGAGTTGGGGAATAACTACAATGAGCAGTTCTTC
TRBJ2-1 | many | TRBD1 | TRBV20-1 | CSALGTVGYNEQFF | TGCAGTGCTCTCGGGACAGTAGGCTACAATGAGCAGTTCTTC
TRBJ1-2 | - | - | TRBV2 | CASSAGRRYGYTF | TGTGCCAGCAGTGCTGGTCGAAGGTATGGCTACACCTTC
TRBJ2-1 | - | - | TRBV9 | CASSGSTYSYNEQFF | TGTGCCAGCAGCGGTTCTACGTATTCCTACAATGAGCAGTTCTTC
TRBJ1-2 | few | TRBD1 | TRBV7-2 | CASSPMAPDRTGGYTF | TGTGCCAGCAGCCCCATGGCCCCGGACAGGACGGGCGGCTACACCTTC
TRBJ2-2 | - | - | TRBV24-1 | CATSPGAGRTGELFF | TGTGCCACCAGCCCCGGGGCCGGACGGACCGGGGAGCTGTTTTTT
TRBJ1-4 | few | - | TRBV25-1 | CASSEGGGAEKLFF | TGTGCCAGCAGTGAAGGGGGGGGCGCAGAAAAACTGTTTTTT